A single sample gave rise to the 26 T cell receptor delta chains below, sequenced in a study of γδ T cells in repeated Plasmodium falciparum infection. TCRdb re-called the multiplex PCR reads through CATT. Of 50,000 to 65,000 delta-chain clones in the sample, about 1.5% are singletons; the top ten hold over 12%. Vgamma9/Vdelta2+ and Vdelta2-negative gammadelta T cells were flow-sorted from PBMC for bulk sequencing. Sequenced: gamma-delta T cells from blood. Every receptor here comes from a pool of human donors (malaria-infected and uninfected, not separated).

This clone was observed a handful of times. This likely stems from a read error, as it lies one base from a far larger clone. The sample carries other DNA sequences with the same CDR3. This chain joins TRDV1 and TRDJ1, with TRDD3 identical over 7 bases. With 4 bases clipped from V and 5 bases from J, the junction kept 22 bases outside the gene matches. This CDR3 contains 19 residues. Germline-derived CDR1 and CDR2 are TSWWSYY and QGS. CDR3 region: CALGVHVGGGGPGRDKLIF. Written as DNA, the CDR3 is TGTGCTCTTGGGGTCCATGTAGGAGGTGGGGGACCCGGCAGGGATAAACTCATCTTT.

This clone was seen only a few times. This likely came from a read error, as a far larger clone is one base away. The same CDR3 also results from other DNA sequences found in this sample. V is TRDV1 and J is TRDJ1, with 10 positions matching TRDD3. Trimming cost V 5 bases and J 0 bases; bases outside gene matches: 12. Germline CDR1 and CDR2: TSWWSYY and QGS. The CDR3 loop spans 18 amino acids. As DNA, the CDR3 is TGTGCTCTTGGGAGACCCTCAGTACTGGGGGATTACACCGATAAACTCATCTTT. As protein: CALGRPSVLGDYTDKLIF.

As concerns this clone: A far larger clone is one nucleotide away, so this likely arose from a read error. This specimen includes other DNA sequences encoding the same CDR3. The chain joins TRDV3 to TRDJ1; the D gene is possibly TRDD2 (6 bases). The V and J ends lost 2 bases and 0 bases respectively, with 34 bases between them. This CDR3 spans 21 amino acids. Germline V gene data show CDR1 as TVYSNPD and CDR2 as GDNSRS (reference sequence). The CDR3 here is CAFARDSFLVPQPKYTDKLIF. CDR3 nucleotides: TGTGCCTTTGCACGCGACTCTTTCCTAGTCCCCCAACCCAAGTACACCGATAAACTCATCTTT. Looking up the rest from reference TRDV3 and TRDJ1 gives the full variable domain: CDKVTQSSPDQTVASGSEVVLLCTYDTVYSNPDLFWYRIRPDYSFQFVFYGDNSRSEGADFTQGRFSVKHILTQKAFHLVISPVRTEDSATYYCAFARDSFLVPQPKYTDKLIFGKGTRVTVEP.

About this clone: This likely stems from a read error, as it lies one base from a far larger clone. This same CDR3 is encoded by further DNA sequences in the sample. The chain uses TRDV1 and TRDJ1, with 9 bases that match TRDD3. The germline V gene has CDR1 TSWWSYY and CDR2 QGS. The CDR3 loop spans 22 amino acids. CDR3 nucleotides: TGTGCTCTTGGGATTCGCAACGTCCGTCCTACCTCACTGGGGGACCTAAGAGGTAAACTTATCTTT. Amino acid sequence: CALGIRNVRPTSLGDLRGKLIF.

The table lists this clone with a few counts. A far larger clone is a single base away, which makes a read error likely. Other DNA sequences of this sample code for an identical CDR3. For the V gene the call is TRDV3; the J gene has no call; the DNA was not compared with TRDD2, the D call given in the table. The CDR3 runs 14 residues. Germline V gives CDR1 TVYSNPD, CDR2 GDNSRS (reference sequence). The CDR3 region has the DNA TGTGCTTCGGCCTTCCGCAGATACACCGATAAGCTCATCTTT. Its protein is CASAFRRYTDKLIF.

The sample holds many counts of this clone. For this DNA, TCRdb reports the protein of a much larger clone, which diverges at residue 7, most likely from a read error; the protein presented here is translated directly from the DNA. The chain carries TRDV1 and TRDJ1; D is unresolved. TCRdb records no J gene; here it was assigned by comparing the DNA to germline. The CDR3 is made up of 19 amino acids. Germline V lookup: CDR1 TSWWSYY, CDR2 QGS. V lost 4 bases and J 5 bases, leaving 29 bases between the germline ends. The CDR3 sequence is CALGVTSYLLVLQQDKLIF. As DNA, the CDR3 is TGTGCTCTTGGGGTTACGAGCTATCTCCTGGTATTACAACAAGATAAACTCATCTTT.

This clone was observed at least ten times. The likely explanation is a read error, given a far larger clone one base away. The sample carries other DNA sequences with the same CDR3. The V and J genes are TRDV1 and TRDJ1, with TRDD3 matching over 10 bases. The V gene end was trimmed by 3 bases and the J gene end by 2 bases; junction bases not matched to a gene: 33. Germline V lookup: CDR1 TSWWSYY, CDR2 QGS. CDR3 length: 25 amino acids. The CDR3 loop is CALGDSPTTEPQPRTGGLPTDKLIF. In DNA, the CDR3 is TGTGCTCTTGGGGACTCTCCTACGACGGAACCCCAACCCCGTACTGGGGGATTACCAACCGATAAACTCATCTTT.

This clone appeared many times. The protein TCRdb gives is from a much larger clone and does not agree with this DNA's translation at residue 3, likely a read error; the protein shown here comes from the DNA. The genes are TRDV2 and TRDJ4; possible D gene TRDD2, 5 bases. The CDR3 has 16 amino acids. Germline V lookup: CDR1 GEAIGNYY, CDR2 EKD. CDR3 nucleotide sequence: TGTGCCTATGACCTTCGGGCCTTAGGAAACGGTAGACCCCTGATCTTT. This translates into CAYDLRALGNGRPLIF.

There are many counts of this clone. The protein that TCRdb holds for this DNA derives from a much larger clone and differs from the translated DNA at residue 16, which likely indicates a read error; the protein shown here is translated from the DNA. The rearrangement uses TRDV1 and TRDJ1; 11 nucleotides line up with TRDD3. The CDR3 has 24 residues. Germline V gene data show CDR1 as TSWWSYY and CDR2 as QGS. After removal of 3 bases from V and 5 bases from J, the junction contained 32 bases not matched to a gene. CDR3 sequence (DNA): TGTGCTCTTGGGGATCCCGGACGCCTTCCCCGGTCTGGGGGATACTCTCGACACCGGGATAAACTCATCTTT. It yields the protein CALGDPGRLPRSGGYSRHRDKLIF.

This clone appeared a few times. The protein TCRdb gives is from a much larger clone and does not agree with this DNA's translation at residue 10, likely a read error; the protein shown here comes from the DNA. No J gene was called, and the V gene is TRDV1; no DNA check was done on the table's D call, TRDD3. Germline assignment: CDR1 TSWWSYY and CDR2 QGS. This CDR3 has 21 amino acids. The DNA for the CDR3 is TGTGCTCTTGGGGTACAGCCTTCCCACGCCTTATGGGGGATAAGGGTAGATAAACTCACCTTT. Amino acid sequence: CALGVQPSHALWGIRVDKLTF.

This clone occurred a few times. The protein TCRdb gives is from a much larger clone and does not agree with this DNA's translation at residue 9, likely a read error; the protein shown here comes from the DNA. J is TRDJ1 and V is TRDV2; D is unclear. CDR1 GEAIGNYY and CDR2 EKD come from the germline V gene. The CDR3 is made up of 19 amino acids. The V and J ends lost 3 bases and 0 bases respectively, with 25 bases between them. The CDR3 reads CACDQIGTEWDSDTDKLIF. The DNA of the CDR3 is TGTGCCTGTGACCAGATCGGTACAGAGTGGGACTCGGACACCGATAAACTCATCTTT.

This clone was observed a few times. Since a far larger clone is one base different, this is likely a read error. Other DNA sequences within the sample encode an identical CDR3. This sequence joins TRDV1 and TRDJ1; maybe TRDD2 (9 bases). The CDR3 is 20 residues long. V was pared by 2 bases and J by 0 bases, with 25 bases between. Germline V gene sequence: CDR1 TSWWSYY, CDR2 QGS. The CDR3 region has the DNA TGTGCTCTTGGGGAAACCCTTCCTACAAGTACTGGGGGGTACACCGATAAACTCATCTTT. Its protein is CALGETLPTSTGGYTDKLIF.

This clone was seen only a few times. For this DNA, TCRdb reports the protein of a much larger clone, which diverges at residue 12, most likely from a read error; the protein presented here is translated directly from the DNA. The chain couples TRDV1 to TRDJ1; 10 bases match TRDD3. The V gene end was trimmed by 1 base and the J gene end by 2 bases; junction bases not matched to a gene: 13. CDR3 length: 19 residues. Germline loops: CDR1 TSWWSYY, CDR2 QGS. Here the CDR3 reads CALGEPTADWGMGTDKLIF. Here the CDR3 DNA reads TGTGCTCTTGGGGAACCCACGGCAGACTGGGGGATGGGGACCGATAAACTCATCTTT.

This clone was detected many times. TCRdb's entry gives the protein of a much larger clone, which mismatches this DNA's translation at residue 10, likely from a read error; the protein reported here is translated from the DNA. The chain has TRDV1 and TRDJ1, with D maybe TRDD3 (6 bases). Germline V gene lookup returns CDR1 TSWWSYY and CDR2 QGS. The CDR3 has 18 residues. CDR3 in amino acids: CALGEWGSDSVYTDKLTF. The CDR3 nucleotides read TGTGCTCTTGGGGAATGGGGATCGGATTCCGTGTACACCGATAAACTCACCTTT.

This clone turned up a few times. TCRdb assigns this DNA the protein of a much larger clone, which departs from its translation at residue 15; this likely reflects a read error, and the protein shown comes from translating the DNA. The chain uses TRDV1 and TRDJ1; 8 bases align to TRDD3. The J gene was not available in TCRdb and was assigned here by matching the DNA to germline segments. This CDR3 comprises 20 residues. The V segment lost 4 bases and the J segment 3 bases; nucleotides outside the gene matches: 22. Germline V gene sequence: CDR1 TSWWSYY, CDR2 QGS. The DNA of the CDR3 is TGTGCTCTTGGGGGGATTCTCCTCCCGGGATACGCCTCCTACGCCGATAAACTCATCTTT. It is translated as CALGGILLPGYASYADKLIF.

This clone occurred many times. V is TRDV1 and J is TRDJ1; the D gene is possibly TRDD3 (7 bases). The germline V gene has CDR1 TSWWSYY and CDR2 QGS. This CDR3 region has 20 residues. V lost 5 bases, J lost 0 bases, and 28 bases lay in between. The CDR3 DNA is TGTGCTCTTGGGATGGCCTTCCCTTTCTGGGGGGGACAGTACACCGATAAACTCATCTTT. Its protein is CALGMAFPFWGGQYTDKLIF.

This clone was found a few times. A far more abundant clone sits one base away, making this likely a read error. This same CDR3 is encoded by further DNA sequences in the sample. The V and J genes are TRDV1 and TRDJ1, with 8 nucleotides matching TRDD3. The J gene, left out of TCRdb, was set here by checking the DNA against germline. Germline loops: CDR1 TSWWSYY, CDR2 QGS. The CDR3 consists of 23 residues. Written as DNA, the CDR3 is TGTGCTCTTGGGGAAAAATCCACGTTCGGTCCCCTACTGGGGGCCAAATACACTGATAAACTCATCTTT. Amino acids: CALGEKSTFGPLLGAKYTDKLIF.

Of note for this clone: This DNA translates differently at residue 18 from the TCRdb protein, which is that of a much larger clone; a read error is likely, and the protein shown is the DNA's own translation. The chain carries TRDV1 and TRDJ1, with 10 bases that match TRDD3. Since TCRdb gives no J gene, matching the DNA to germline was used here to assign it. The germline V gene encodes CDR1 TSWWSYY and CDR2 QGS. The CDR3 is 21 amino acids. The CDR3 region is CALGPLQPSILLGDATDRLIF. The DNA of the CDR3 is TGTGCTCTTGGTCCCCTCCAACCCTCCATCCTACTGGGGGATGCCACCGATAGACTCATCTTT.

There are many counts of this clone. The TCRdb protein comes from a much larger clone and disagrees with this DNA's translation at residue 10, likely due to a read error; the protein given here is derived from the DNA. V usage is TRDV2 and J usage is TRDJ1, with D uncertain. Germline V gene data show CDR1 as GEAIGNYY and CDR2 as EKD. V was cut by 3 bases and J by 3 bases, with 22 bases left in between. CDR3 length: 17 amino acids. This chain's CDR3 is CACDRVPGVRSPDKLIF. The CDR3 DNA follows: TGTGCCTGTGACCGGGTTCCCGGGGTGAGGTCCCCCGATAAACTCATCTTT.

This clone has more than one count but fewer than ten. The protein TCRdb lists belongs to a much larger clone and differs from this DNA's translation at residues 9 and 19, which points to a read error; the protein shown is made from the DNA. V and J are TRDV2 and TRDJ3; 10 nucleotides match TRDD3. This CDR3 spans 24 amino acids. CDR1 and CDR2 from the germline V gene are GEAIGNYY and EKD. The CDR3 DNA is TGTGCCTGTGACACCATCGATTCCCATACTGGGGGATCAGGGCCTTCCTGGGACATCCGACAGATGTTTTTC. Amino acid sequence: CACDTIDSHTGGSGPSWDIRQMFF.

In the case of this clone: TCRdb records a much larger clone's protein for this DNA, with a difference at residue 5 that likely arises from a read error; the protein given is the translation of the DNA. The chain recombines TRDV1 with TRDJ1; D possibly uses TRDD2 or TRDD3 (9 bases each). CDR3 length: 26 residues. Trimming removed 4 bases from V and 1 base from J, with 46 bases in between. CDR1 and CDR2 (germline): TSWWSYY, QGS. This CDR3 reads CALGGAGPSYGRSTGGPRWVTDKLIF. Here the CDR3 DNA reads TGTGCTCTTGGGGGAGCGGGGCCTTCCTACGGGAGGAGTACTGGGGGACCCCGTTGGGTCACCGATAAACTCATCTTT.

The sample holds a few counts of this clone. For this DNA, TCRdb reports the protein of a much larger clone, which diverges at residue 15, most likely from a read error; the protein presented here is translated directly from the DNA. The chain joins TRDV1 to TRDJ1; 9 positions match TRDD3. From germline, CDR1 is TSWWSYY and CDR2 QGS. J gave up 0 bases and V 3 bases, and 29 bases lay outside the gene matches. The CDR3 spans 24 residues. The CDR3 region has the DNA TGTGCTCTTGGGGATCTTCCTAGGGTCGATGCGCTGGGGGATGCCGAACGCAACACCGATAAACTCATCTTT. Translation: CALGDLPRVDALGDAERNTDKLIF.

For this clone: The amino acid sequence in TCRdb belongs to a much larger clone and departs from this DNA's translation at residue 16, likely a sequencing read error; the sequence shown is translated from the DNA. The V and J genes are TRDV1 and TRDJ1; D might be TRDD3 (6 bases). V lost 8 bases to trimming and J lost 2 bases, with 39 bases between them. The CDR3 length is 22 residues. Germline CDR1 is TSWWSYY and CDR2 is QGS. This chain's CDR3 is CALNNLREASWSGDGETDKLIF. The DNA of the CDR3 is TGTGCTCTTAACAATTTAAGGGAGGCCTCCTGGAGCGGGGATGGAGAGACCGATAAACTCATCTTT.

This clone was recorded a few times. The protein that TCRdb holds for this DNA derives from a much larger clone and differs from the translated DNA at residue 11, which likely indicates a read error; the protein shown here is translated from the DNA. The CDR3 region has the DNA TGTGCTCTTGGGGAACTCATCCCTTTGGGATGCTGTACTGGGGGACCAGATAAACTCATCTTT. Its protein is CALGELIPLGCCTGGPDKLIF. V gene TRDV1 combines with J gene TRDJ1; 9 positions match TRDD3. No J gene was available from TCRdb, and it was assigned here by a germline match of the DNA. Trimming took 0 bases from V and 5 from J; bases not matched to a gene: 22. CDR3 length equals 21 residues. Germline V gene sequence: CDR1 TSWWSYY, CDR2 QGS.

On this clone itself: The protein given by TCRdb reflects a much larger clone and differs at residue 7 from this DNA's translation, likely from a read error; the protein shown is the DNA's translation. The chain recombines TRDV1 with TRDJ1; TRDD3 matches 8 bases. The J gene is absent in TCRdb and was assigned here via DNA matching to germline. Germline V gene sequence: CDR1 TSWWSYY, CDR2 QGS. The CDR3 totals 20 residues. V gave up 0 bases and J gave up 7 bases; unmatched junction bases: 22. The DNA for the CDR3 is TGTGCTCTTGGGGAACTTGGCTTTCTCTTAGGGGATACCAAATGGGGTAAACTCATCTTT. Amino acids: CALGELGFLLGDTKWGKLIF.

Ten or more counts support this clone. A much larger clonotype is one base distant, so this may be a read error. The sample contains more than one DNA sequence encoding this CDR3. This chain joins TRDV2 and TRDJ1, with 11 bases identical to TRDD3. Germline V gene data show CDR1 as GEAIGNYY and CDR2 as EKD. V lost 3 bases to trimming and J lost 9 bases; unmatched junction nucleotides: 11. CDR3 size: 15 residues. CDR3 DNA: TGTGCCTGTGACGACCTTTTGGGGGATACGACGGAACTCATCTTT. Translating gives CACDDLLGDTTELIF.